These 4 T cell receptor beta chains were all obtained from the same sample, sequenced in a study of cytomegalovirus exposure and HLA in healthy donors. 13 Jbeta primers and 60 Vbeta primers were used for the PCR. Only in-frame clones appear in the TCRdb table, and some are missing; sequencing was by immunoSEQ multiplex PCR. The table includes around 83,000 clones, roughly 73% detected once. The sequenced sample was PBMCs. These receptors originate from a male donor in good health and CMV-seropositive.

This clone appeared a single time. The chain employs TRBV7-3 and TRBJ1-1; 7 nucleotides match TRBD1. CDR1 is SGHTA and CDR2 is FQGTGA in the germline V gene. The CDR3 extends over 16 amino acids. Unmatched junction bases numbered 10, after V lost 1 base and J lost 5 bases. As DNA, the CDR3 is TGTGCCAGCAGCTTAAAGGGGGCAGCCGGAGGTACTGAAGCTTTCTTT. It specifies CASSLKGAAGGTEAFF.

V gene TRBV18 combines with J gene TRBJ2-7, with D possibly matching TRBD2 (5 bases). Germline lookup yields CDR1 KGHSH and CDR2 LQKENI. The CDR3 has 16 amino acids. Trimming left V 2 bases short and J 2 bases short, with 16 bases between. In DNA, the CDR3 is TGTGCCAGCTCACCATCTACGGGGATACTCGCCTACGAGCAGTACTTC. It codes for CASSPSTGILAYEQYF.

The genes are TRBV28 and TRBJ2-2; D may be TRBD2 (6 bases). The CDR3 has 14 amino acids. V lost 3 bases, J lost 7 bases, and 12 bases lay in between. Looked up from germline, CDR1 is MDHEN and CDR2 is SYDVKM. Written as DNA, the CDR3 is TGTGCCAGCAGTTTGGGGGGAGTCCTCGGGGAGCTGTTTTTT. This encodes CASSLGGVLGELFF. Using reference TRBV28 and TRBJ2-2 for the parts outside the CDR3, the full variable domain is DVKVTQSSRYLVKRTGEKVFLECVQDMDHENMFWYRQDPGLGLRLIYFSYDVKMKEKGDIPEGYSVSREKKERFSLILESASTNQTSMYLCASSLGGVLGELFFGEGSRLTVL.

This chain uses TRBV7-6 with TRBJ2-2; TRBD2 aligns across 8 bases. This CDR3 contains 18 residues. In germline, CDR1 is SGHVS, CDR2 FNYEAQ. Trimming removed 2 bases from V and 3 bases from J; junction bases left unmatched: 11. The CDR3 DNA sequence: TGTGCCAGCAGCTTACCATCGGGGGGGCCCGGTGACACCGGGGAGCTGTTTTTT. It specifies CASSLPSGGPGDTGELFF.